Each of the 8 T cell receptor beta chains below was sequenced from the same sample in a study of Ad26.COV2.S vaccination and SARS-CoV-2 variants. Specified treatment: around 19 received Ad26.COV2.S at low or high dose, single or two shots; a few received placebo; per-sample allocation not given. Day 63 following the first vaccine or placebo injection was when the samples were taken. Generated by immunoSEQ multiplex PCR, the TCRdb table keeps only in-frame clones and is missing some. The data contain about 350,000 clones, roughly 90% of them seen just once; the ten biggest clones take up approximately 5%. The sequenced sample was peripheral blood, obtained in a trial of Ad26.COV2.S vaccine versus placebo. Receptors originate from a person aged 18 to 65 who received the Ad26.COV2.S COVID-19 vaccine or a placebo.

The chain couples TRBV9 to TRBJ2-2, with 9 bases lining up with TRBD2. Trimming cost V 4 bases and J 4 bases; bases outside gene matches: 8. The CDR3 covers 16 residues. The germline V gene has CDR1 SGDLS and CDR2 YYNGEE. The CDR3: CASSLPAGGVTGELFF. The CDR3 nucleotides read TGTGCCAGCAGCCTCCCGGCGGGGGGGGTCACCGGGGAGCTGTTTTTT.

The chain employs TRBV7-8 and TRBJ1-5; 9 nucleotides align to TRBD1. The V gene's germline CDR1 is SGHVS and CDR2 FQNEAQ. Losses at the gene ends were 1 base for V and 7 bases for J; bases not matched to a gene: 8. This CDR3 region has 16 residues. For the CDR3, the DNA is TGTGCCAGCAGCTTAGGGGGGACAGGGTCGGGACAGCCCCAGCATTTT. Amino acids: CASSLGGTGSGQPQHF.

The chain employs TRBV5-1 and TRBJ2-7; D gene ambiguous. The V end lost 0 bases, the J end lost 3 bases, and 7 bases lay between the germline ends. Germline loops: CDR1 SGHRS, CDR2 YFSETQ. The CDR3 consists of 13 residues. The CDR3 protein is CASSLDIGYEQYF. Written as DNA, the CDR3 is TGCGCCAGCAGCTTGGATATAGGCTACGAGCAGTACTTC.

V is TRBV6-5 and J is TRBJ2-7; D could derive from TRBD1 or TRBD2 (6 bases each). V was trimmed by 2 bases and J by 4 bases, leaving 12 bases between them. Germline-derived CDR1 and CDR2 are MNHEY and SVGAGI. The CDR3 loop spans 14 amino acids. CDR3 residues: CASSYGGTTYEQYF. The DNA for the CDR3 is TGTGCCAGCAGTTACGGCGGGACAACATACGAGCAGTACTTC.

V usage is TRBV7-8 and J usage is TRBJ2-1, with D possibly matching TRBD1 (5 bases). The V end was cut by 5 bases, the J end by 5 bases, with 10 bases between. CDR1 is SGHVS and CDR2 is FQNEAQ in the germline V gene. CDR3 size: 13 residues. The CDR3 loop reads CASSSDRNNEQFF. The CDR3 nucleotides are TGTGCCAGCAGCAGCGACAGAAACAATGAGCAGTTCTTC. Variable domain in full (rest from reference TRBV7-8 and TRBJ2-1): GAGVSQSPRYKVAKRGQDVALRCDPISGHVSLFWYQQALGQGPEFLTYFQNEAQLDKSGLPSDRFFAERPEGSVSTLKIQRTQQEDSAVYLCASSSDRNNEQFFGPGTRLTVL.

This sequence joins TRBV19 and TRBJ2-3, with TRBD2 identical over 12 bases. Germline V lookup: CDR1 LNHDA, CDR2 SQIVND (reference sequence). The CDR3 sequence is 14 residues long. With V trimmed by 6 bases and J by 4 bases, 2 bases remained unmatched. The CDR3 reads CASSRLAGADTQYF. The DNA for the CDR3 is TGTGCCAGTAGCAGACTAGCGGGAGCAGATACGCAGTATTTT.

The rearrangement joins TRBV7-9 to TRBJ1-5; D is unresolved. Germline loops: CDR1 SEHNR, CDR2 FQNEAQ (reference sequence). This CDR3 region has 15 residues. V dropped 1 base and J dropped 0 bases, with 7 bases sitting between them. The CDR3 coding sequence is TGTGCCAGCAGCTTAGGGGATTATAGCAATCAGCCCCAGCATTTT. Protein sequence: CASSLGDYSNQPQHF.

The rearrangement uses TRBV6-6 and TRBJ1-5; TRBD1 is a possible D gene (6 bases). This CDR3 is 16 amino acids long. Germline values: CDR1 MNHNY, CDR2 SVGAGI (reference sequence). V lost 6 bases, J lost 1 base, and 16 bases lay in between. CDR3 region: CASRSIQGRSNQPQHF. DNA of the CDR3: TGTGCCAGCAGATCAATACAGGGTCGGAGCAATCAGCCCCAGCATTTT.